The 18 T cell receptor beta chains below were found in one sample sequenced in a study of T cell responses to AZD1222 COVID-19 vaccine. Assay used: immunoSEQ multiplex PCR; TCRdb lists only in-frame clones, some missing. The sample comprises about 70,000 clones, 87% of which are singletons, and approximately 1.2% rests with the top ten. The source material was peripheral blood, sampled 28 days after the second AZD1222 dose. These receptors were obtained from an adult who received the AZD1222 COVID-19 vaccine.

This chain uses TRBV19 with TRBJ1-4; D is uncertain. With 5 bases removed from V and 7 bases from J, the gap between germline ends came to 11 bases. The CDR3 totals 13 residues. The germline V gene encodes CDR1 LNHDA and CDR2 SQIVND (reference sequence). The CDR3 DNA sequence: TGTGCCAGTAGTTCCCGGCGGCCTGAAAAACTGTTTTTT. Translating gives CASSSRRPEKLFF.

V gene TRBV6-1 combines with J gene TRBJ1-2; 12 bases match TRBD1. The CDR3 sequence is 16 residues long. The germline CDR1 and CDR2 sequences are MNHNS and SASEGT. The J segment lost 8 bases and the V segment lost 0 bases, leaving 7 bases of the junction unmatched. The CDR3 DNA sequence: TGTGCCAGCAGTGAAGCCGGGACAGGGGGCGGAGGGGGCTACACCTTC. It specifies CASSEAGTGGGGGYTF.

The V call is TRBV19, the J call TRBJ1-2; a weak D match, TRBD1 (5 bases). The germline gives CDR1 LNHDA, CDR2 SQIVND (reference sequence). CDR3 size: 12 residues. Trimming removed 6 bases at V and 8 bases at J, with 13 bases between. DNA for the CDR3: TGTGCCAGTAGGGGAGCAGGGTTGGGCTACACCTTC. Amino acid sequence: CASRGAGLGYTF.

The genes are TRBV3-1 (or the pseudogene TRBV3-2) and TRBJ2-1, with D perhaps assigned TRBD1 or TRBD2 (5 bases each). This CDR3 spans 14 amino acids. Deletions cut 5 bases from V and 0 bases from J, with 8 bases between. The germline V gene encodes CDR1 LGHDT and CDR2 YNNKEL (reference sequence). CDR3: CASSFGTSYNEQFF. CDR3 nucleotide sequence: TGTGCCAGCAGCTTTGGGACCTCCTACAATGAGCAGTTCTTC.

The chain recombines TRBV29-1 with TRBJ2-3; 8 positions agree with TRBD2. Germline V gene data show CDR1 as SQVTM and CDR2 as ANQGSEA. The CDR3 totals 15 residues. Trimming removed 4 bases from V and 1 base from J; junction bases left unmatched: 7. CDR3 loop: CSVGLLAGGTDTQYF. In DNA form, the CDR3 reads TGCAGCGTTGGGCTCCTAGCGGGTGGCACAGATACGCAGTATTTT.

The chain combines TRBV4-1 with TRBJ2-7; tentative D call: TRBD1 (5 bases). From germline, CDR1 is MGHRA and CDR2 YSYEKL. Trimming took off 0 bases at V and 3 bases at J, with 15 bases between the two ends. CDR3 size: 16 residues. The chain's CDR3 is CASSQERKGRSYEQYF. For the CDR3, the DNA is TGCGCCAGCAGCCAAGAACGGAAGGGGCGCAGCTACGAGCAGTACTTC.

This chain links TRBV9 with TRBJ1-1; 8 bases are shared with TRBD1. Looked up from germline, CDR1 is SGDLS and CDR2 is YYNGEE. J gave up 5 bases and V 3 bases, and 9 bases lay outside the gene matches. This CDR3 is built from 15 residues. CDR3: CASSDTEDRVTEAFF. CDR3 coding DNA: TGTGCCAGCAGCGATACCGAGGACAGGGTGACTGAAGCTTTCTTT.

V gene TRBV27 combines with J gene TRBJ1-5; 8 bases agree with TRBD1. The CDR3 sequence is 14 residues long. Germline loops: CDR1 MNHEY, CDR2 SMNVEV (reference sequence). V lost 5 bases, J lost 5 bases, and 5 bases stayed unmatched. In nucleotides, the CDR3 is TGTGCCAGCAGTGGGAACAGGGGGGATCAGCCCCAGCATTTT. This encodes CASSGNRGDQPQHF.

The chain couples TRBV29-1 to TRBJ1-1; unclear D gene. V was pared by 7 bases and J by 5 bases, with 14 bases between. Per the germline V gene, CDR1 is SQVTM and CDR2 is ANQGSEA. This CDR3 has 12 amino acids. The CDR3: CSAWAQWTEAFF. DNA for the CDR3: TGCAGCGCTTGGGCCCAGTGGACTGAAGCTTTCTTT. The whole variable domain, remainder taken from reference TRBV29-1 and TRBJ1-1, is SAVISQKPSRDICQRGTSLTIQCQVDSQVTMMFWYRQQPGQSLTLIATANQGSEATYESGFVIDKFPISRPNLTFSTLTVSNMSPEDSSIYLCSAWAQWTEAFFGQGTRLTVV.

V gene TRBV7-9 combines with J gene TRBJ1-4; D is possibly TRBD1 (6 bases). The germline V gene encodes CDR1 SEHNR and CDR2 FQNEAQ (reference sequence). V was shortened by 10 bases and J by 13 bases, with 28 bases between the two germline ends. The CDR3 loop spans 15 amino acids. The CDR3 bases are TGTGCCACTGCCGGGACAAGGGATCTAATGAAAGGACTGTTTTTT. Encoded protein: CATAGTRDLMKGLFF. The full variable domain, completed using reference TRBV7-9 and TRBJ1-4, is DTGVSQNPRHKITKRGQNVTFRCDPISEHNRLYWYRQTLGQGPEFLTYFQNEAQLEKSRLLSDRFSAERPKGSFSTLEIQRTEQGDSAMYLCATAGTRDLMKGLFFGSGTQLSVL.

The chain joins TRBV19 to TRBJ1-1; no clear D. This CDR3 contains 13 residues. Trimming stripped 3 bases from V and 7 bases from J, with 12 bases between. Germline CDR1 reads LNHDA; CDR2 reads SQIVND (reference sequence). As DNA, the CDR3 is TGTGCCAGTAGTATCCCAAATGGAATTGAAGCTTTCTTT. This encodes CASSIPNGIEAFF.

The chain carries TRBV5-1 and TRBJ2-1; 9 bases match TRBD2. This CDR3 comprises 16 residues. Germline V CDR1 and CDR2: SGHRS, YFSETQ. V dropped 4 bases and J dropped 0; count of bases not matched to a gene: 5. The CDR3 is CASSPTSGSSYNEQFF. CDR3 in DNA: TGCGCCAGCAGCCCGACTAGCGGTTCCTCCTACAATGAGCAGTTCTTC.

The rearrangement links TRBV30 to TRBJ1-2, with no clear D. From germline, CDR1 is GTSNPN and CDR2 SVGIG (reference sequence). Trimming left V 4 bases short and J 4 bases short, with 10 bases between. This CDR3 has 12 residues. Here the CDR3 DNA reads TGTGCCTGGACCCCTCAACTCTATGGCTACACCTTC. Its protein product is CAWTPQLYGYTF.

The rearrangement uses TRBV5-4 and TRBJ1-2; 9 positions match TRBD1. Looked up from germline, CDR1 is SGHNT and CDR2 is YYREEE (reference sequence). CDR3 length equals 14 residues. The junction had 3 bases not matched to a gene; V was cut back by 2 bases and J by 4 bases. CDR3 protein: CASSLTGGAYGYTF. As DNA, the CDR3 is TGTGCCAGCAGCTTAACAGGGGGCGCCTATGGCTACACCTTC. The variable domain in full, with the rest retrieved from reference TRBV5-4 and TRBJ1-2, is ETGVTQSPTHLIKTRGQQVTLRCSSQSGHNTVSWYQQALGQGPQFIFQYYREEENGRGNFPPRFSGLQFPNYSSELNVNALELDDSALYLCASSLTGGAYGYTFGSGTRLTVV.

The chain uses TRBV11-1 and TRBJ1-2, with unresolved D. The CDR3 is made up of 14 amino acids. V gave up 5 bases and J gave up 4 bases, with 14 bases separating them. Germline CDR1 is SGHAT and CDR2 is FQDESV (reference sequence). The CDR3 DNA reads TGTGCCAGCAGCCAGAGACAAGACCCCTATGGCTACACCTTC. Its translation is CASSQRQDPYGYTF.

The rearrangement joins TRBV9 to TRBJ2-2, with D uncertain. V lost 1 base and J 1 base, leaving 5 bases between the germline ends. This CDR3 has 14 residues. Germline values: CDR1 SGDLS, CDR2 YYNGEE. Here the CDR3 DNA reads TGTGCCAGCAGCGTATTACAGAACACCGGGGAGCTGTTTTTT. It yields the protein CASSVLQNTGELFF.

The chain combines TRBV19 with TRBJ2-7; 13 bases fit TRBD2. The V and J ends lost 2 bases and 2 bases, in that order; junction bases with no gene match: 6. The germline CDR1 and CDR2 sequences are LNHDA and SQIVND (reference sequence). The CDR3 sequence is 17 residues long. This chain's CDR3 is CASSIIGTSGAAYEQYF. CDR3 nucleotide sequence: TGTGCCAGTAGTATAATAGGGACTAGCGGGGCAGCCTACGAGCAGTACTTC.

This rearrangement joins TRBV3-1 (or the pseudogene TRBV3-2) to TRBJ1-2; D may be TRBD1 (6 bases). Trimming pared 1 base from V and 4 bases from J, leaving 13 bases between. Germline lookup yields CDR1 LGHDT and CDR2 YNNKEL (reference sequence). The CDR3 length is 15 residues. CDR3 DNA sequence: TGTGCCAGCAGCCAAGGGACAGCTTTTTCCTATGGCTACACCTTC. Protein sequence: CASSQGTAFSYGYTF.